Listed below are T cell receptor beta chains from one sample, sequenced in a study of Ad26.COV2.S vaccination and SARS-CoV-2 variants. TCRdb keeps only in-frame clones here, not all; method: immunoSEQ multiplex PCR. The sample contains some 270,000 clones, roughly 87% of which appear only once. Sequencing used peripheral blood, obtained in a trial of Ad26.COV2.S vaccine versus placebo. Every receptor here comes from a person aged 18 to 59 who received the Ad26.COV2.S COVID-19 vaccine or a placebo. Both conserved end residues are part of each CDR3. The order of the fields is J gene, D gene, V gene, clone size, CDR3 DNA, CDR3 protein. The D gene is left open where the match is weak. Clone size is given for some rows only: seen once, a few or many times, or a class if the clone is expanded.

j_call: TRBJ1-1; d_call: TRBD1; v_call: TRBV19; clone_size: once; cdr3_nt: TGTGCCAGTAGTTTTGGGACAGGGATGAACACTGAAGCTTTCTTT; cdr3_aa: CASSFGTGMNTEAFF
j_call: TRBJ1-1; d_call: TRBD1; v_call: TRBV5-1; clone_size: .; cdr3_nt: TGCGCCAGCGGACAAGGGACAGGGGAAGTTTGGGACACTGAAGCTTTCTTT; cdr3_aa: CASGQGTGEVWDTEAFF
j_call: TRBJ2-3; d_call: .; v_call: TRBV7-2; clone_size: .; cdr3_nt: TGTGCCAGCAGCTTAGACAGAACAGATACGCAGTATTTT; cdr3_aa: CASSLDRTDTQYF
j_call: TRBJ2-3; d_call: .; v_call: TRBV7-2; clone_size: .; cdr3_nt: TGTGCCAGCAGCTCCACTCGGGTAAACACAGATACGCAGTATTTT; cdr3_aa: CASSSTRVNTDTQYF
j_call: TRBJ1-6; d_call: TRBD1; v_call: TRBV6-5; clone_size: .; cdr3_nt: TGTGCCAGCAGTTCCCCGCCGGACAGGGTCTCACCCCTCCACTTT; cdr3_aa: CASSSPPDRVSPLHF
j_call: TRBJ2-5; d_call: TRBD1; v_call: TRBV5-5; clone_size: .; cdr3_nt: TGTGCCAGCAGCTCAAGGGGACAGGGGGGAGAGACCCAGTACTTC; cdr3_aa: CASSSRGQGGETQYF
j_call: TRBJ1-3; d_call: .; v_call: TRBV5-4; clone_size: .; cdr3_nt: TGTGCCAGCAGTCGGAACTCTGGAAACACCATATATTTT; cdr3_aa: CASSRNSGNTIYF
j_call: TRBJ2-7; d_call: .; v_call: TRBV18; clone_size: few; cdr3_nt: TGTGCCAGCTCACCACCAGGGATCTACGAGCAGTACTTC; cdr3_aa: CASSPPGIYEQYF
j_call: TRBJ2-1; d_call: TRBD2; v_call: TRBV18; clone_size: .; cdr3_nt: TGTGCCAGCTCACCCTCCCCGGGGACAGCGGGAGGGCCTGGTGAGCAGTTCTTC; cdr3_aa: CASSPSPGTAGGPGEQFF
j_call: TRBJ2-1; d_call: TRBD2; v_call: TRBV7-2; clone_size: .; cdr3_nt: TGTGCCAGCAGCTTAGTGTCTAGCGGGGGAAGCTCCTACAATGAGCAGTTCTTC; cdr3_aa: CASSLVSSGGSSYNEQFF
j_call: TRBJ2-3; d_call: TRBD2; v_call: TRBV10-3; clone_size: once; cdr3_nt: TGTGCCATCAGTGAGTCGGCGGGGGGCGCGACGCAGTATTTT; cdr3_aa: CAISESAGGATQYF
j_call: TRBJ2-3; d_call: .; v_call: TRBV5-6; clone_size: .; cdr3_nt: TGTGCCAGCAGCACACAGAGATATGGGTATCCTAGCACAGATACGCAGTATTTT; cdr3_aa: CASSTQRYGYPSTDTQYF
j_call: TRBJ2-6; d_call: .; v_call: TRBV6-4; clone_size: few; cdr3_nt: TGTGCCAGCAGTGACTGGGACGGGAGCTCTGGGGCCAACGTCCTGACTTTC; cdr3_aa: CASSDWDGSSGANVLTF
j_call: TRBJ1-2; d_call: .; v_call: TRBV27; clone_size: .; cdr3_nt: TGTGCCAGCAGTTTATTTCCGGGAGGATATGGCTACACCTTC; cdr3_aa: CASSLFPGGYGYTF
j_call: TRBJ2-3; d_call: .; v_call: TRBV6-4; clone_size: .; cdr3_nt: TGTGCCAGCAGTGTCACAGGTGCCCCTTCAGATACGCAGTATTTT; cdr3_aa: CASSVTGAPSDTQYF
j_call: TRBJ1-2; d_call: TRBD1; v_call: TRBV6-2/TRBV6-3; clone_size: .; cdr3_nt: TGTGCCAGCAGCGACACCCCGGGACAGGACTATGGCTACACCTTC; cdr3_aa: CASSDTPGQDYGYTF
j_call: TRBJ1-1; d_call: .; v_call: TRBV30; clone_size: .; cdr3_nt: TGTGCCTGGAGTTGGAGAAGGACGGTGAACACTGAAGCTTTCTTT; cdr3_aa: CAWSWRRTVNTEAFF
j_call: TRBJ1-3; d_call: .; v_call: TRBV10-2; clone_size: .; cdr3_nt: TGCGCCAGCAGTGAAGGCGCCTCTGGAAACACCATATATTTT; cdr3_aa: CASSEGASGNTIYF
j_call: TRBJ1-5; d_call: .; v_call: TRBV12-3/TRBV12-4; clone_size: .; cdr3_nt: TGTGCCAGCAGTTATCCCCCTCAGCCCCAGCATTTT; cdr3_aa: CASSYPPQPQHF
j_call: TRBJ1-1; d_call: TRBD1; v_call: TRBV12-3/TRBV12-4; clone_size: .; cdr3_nt: TGTGCCAGCAGTCCCTTGACAGGGGGAGCTTTCTTT; cdr3_aa: CASSPLTGGAFF
j_call: TRBJ2-1; d_call: TRBD2; v_call: TRBV4-3; clone_size: .; cdr3_nt: TGCGCCAGCAGCCATTGGCGGGGGGGCTTCAATGAGCAGTTCTTC; cdr3_aa: CASSHWRGGFNEQFF
j_call: TRBJ1-3; d_call: .; v_call: TRBV4-3; clone_size: .; cdr3_nt: TGCGCCAGCAGCCAAGGGGCAGGGTTGGGTGCCACCATATATTTT; cdr3_aa: CASSQGAGLGATIYF
j_call: TRBJ1-2; d_call: TRBD1; v_call: TRBV29-1; clone_size: .; cdr3_nt: TGCAGCGCCGGGACAGGGCTTAACTATGGCTACACCTTC; cdr3_aa: CSAGTGLNYGYTF
j_call: TRBJ1-1; d_call: .; v_call: TRBV12-3/TRBV12-4; clone_size: .; cdr3_nt: TGTGCCATACTACAGGGGAACACTGAAGCTTTCTTT; cdr3_aa: CAILQGNTEAFF
j_call: TRBJ1-2; d_call: .; v_call: TRBV5-6; clone_size: .; cdr3_nt: TGTGCCAGCAGCTGGGGGCGTAAGGGCTACACCTTC; cdr3_aa: CASSWGRKGYTF
j_call: TRBJ2-1; d_call: TRBD1; v_call: TRBV18; clone_size: .; cdr3_nt: TGTGCCAGCTCATCGGGACAGAAGGGGCTTTCCTACAATGAGCAGTTCTTC; cdr3_aa: CASSSGQKGLSYNEQFF
j_call: TRBJ2-1; d_call: TRBD1; v_call: TRBV24-1; clone_size: once; cdr3_nt: TGTGCCACCAGTGAGCCTAAAACAGGGGGCTCTTACAATGAGCAGTTCTTC; cdr3_aa: CATSEPKTGGSYNEQFF
j_call: TRBJ1-3; d_call: .; v_call: TRBV6-6; clone_size: .; cdr3_nt: TGTGCCAGCAGTTACTCGGGGCGTCAGCCTGGAAACACCATATATTTT; cdr3_aa: CASSYSGRQPGNTIYF
j_call: TRBJ1-1; d_call: .; v_call: TRBV14; clone_size: .; cdr3_nt: TGTGCCAGCAGCCAAAGCAGGGGTTTGAACACTGAAGCTTTCTTT; cdr3_aa: CASSQSRGLNTEAFF
j_call: TRBJ2-5; d_call: TRBD2; v_call: TRBV20-1; clone_size: .; cdr3_nt: TGCAGTGCTAGTTGGGCCCTAACTAGCGGGAGCGGAGAGACCCAGTACTTC; cdr3_aa: CSASWALTSGSGETQYF
j_call: TRBJ2-1; d_call: .; v_call: TRBV7-9; clone_size: .; cdr3_nt: TGTGCCAGCAGCTTAGAGTCCGTTCCGGGGCAGTTCTTC; cdr3_aa: CASSLESVPGQFF
j_call: TRBJ2-3; d_call: .; v_call: TRBV7-9; clone_size: .; cdr3_nt: TGTGCCAGCAGCTTCGGGGGTCCGAATACGCAGTATTTT; cdr3_aa: CASSFGGPNTQYF
j_call: TRBJ1-2; d_call: .; v_call: TRBV13; clone_size: many; cdr3_nt: TGTGCCAGCAGCTTAGGGACAGAGGAGCTAGGGGATGGCTACACCTTC; cdr3_aa: CASSLGTEELGDGYTF
j_call: TRBJ1-3; d_call: .; v_call: TRBV9; clone_size: .; cdr3_nt: TGTGCCAGCAGCCTCTACCAGAGAGGAAACACCATATATTTT; cdr3_aa: CASSLYQRGNTIYF
j_call: TRBJ2-1; d_call: TRBD1; v_call: TRBV11-2; clone_size: .; cdr3_nt: TGTGCCAGCAGCTTCCATATCGGGACAGATAATGAGCAGTTCTTC; cdr3_aa: CASSFHIGTDNEQFF
j_call: TRBJ1-2; d_call: TRBD1; v_call: TRBV11-2; clone_size: few; cdr3_nt: TGTGCCAGCAGCTTGGGGACAGGGAACGGCTACACCTTC; cdr3_aa: CASSLGTGNGYTF
j_call: TRBJ2-5; d_call: TRBD1; v_call: TRBV19; clone_size: .; cdr3_nt: TGTGCCAGTGGACACCGGGACAGGGGGGAAGAGACCCAGTACTTC; cdr3_aa: CASGHRDRGEETQYF
j_call: TRBJ2-1; d_call: .; v_call: TRBV6-2/TRBV6-3; clone_size: .; cdr3_nt: TGTGCCAGCAGTTACGTTAGCGGCAGTCTTTCCAATGAGCAGTTCTTC; cdr3_aa: CASSYVSGSLSNEQFF
j_call: TRBJ2-7; d_call: TRBD1; v_call: TRBV19; clone_size: .; cdr3_nt: TGTGCCAGTGGCACAGGGGGTAGCTCCTACGAGCAGTACTTC; cdr3_aa: CASGTGGSSYEQYF
j_call: TRBJ1-2; d_call: .; v_call: TRBV7-2; clone_size: .; cdr3_nt: TGTGCCAGCAGCTTAGCCCCCGGGGCTAACTATGGCTACACCTTC; cdr3_aa: CASSLAPGANYGYTF
j_call: TRBJ2-2; d_call: .; v_call: TRBV9; clone_size: .; cdr3_nt: TGTGCCAGCAGCGTAGGGGGGGCAGGTTACGGGGAGCTGTTTTTT; cdr3_aa: CASSVGGAGYGELFF
j_call: TRBJ2-1; d_call: .; v_call: TRBV12-3/TRBV12-4; clone_size: .; cdr3_nt: TGTGCCAGCAGCCTGGAGCTAGGGAATGAGCAGTTCTTC; cdr3_aa: CASSLELGNEQFF
j_call: TRBJ2-3; d_call: .; v_call: TRBV9; clone_size: .; cdr3_nt: TGTGCCCGCCCCCTAGCCGGGGGCACAGATACGCAGTATTTT; cdr3_aa: CARPLAGGTDTQYF
j_call: TRBJ1-6; d_call: TRBD1; v_call: TRBV25-1; clone_size: .; cdr3_nt: TGTGCCAGCACCAAGACAGGGGAAAATTCACCCCTCCACTTT; cdr3_aa: CASTKTGENSPLHF
j_call: TRBJ2-1; d_call: .; v_call: TRBV5-4; clone_size: .; cdr3_nt: TGTGCCAGCAGACCGGACCCAAGCTCCTACAATGAGCAGTTCTTC; cdr3_aa: CASRPDPSSYNEQFF
j_call: TRBJ1-5; d_call: .; v_call: TRBV2; clone_size: .; cdr3_nt: TGTGCCAGCAACTCGGACCGAAATCAGCCCCAGCATTTT; cdr3_aa: CASNSDRNQPQHF
j_call: TRBJ2-3; d_call: TRBD1; v_call: TRBV27; clone_size: .; cdr3_nt: TGTGCCATAGGCAGGGGGTACGCAGATACGCAGTATTTT; cdr3_aa: CAIGRGYADTQYF
j_call: TRBJ1-3; d_call: TRBD1; v_call: TRBV4-1; clone_size: .; cdr3_nt: TGCGCCAGCAGTCGACAGGGCTCTGGAAACACCATATATTTT; cdr3_aa: CASSRQGSGNTIYF
j_call: TRBJ2-5; d_call: .; v_call: TRBV18; clone_size: .; cdr3_nt: TGTGCCAGCTCACCTCAAACATGGAACCAAGAGACCCAGTACTTC; cdr3_aa: CASSPQTWNQETQYF
j_call: TRBJ2-2; d_call: TRBD1; v_call: TRBV5-4; clone_size: .; cdr3_nt: TGTGCCAGCAGCCGACAGGGACAGCCTAAAACCGGGGAGCTGTTTTTT; cdr3_aa: CASSRQGQPKTGELFF